This T cell receptor (beta chain) was observed in a study of cytomegalovirus exposure and HLA in healthy donors. Study results and caveats: Testing in vitro showed three CMV-associated chains specific for CMV antigens.

Germline V gives CDR1 MGHRA, CDR2 YSYEKL. There are 15 residues in the CDR3. V was pared by 0 bases and J by 1 base, with 7 bases between. Generated by immunoSEQ multiplex PCR, the TCRdb table keeps only in-frame clones and is missing some. The sample lists some 74,000 clones; roughly 93% were seen once. A word on this clone: Its antigen is undetermined.

Sequencing was done on a sample of PBMCs. The chain is built from TRBV4-1 and TRBJ2-1; no firm D call. The TCR originated in a woman aged 25 to 45 in good health and CMV-seronegative. CDR3 in DNA: TGCGCCAGCAGCCAAGAGACTCCTTCCTACAATGAGCAGTTCTTC. This translates into CASSQETPSYNEQFF.